Listed below are T cell receptor beta chains from one sample, sequenced in a study of human T cells and chemical hapten exposure. TCRdb reprocessed the RACE reads with MiXCR, giving one entry per CDR3 protein. The sample contains roughly 260,000 distinct CDR3 sequences, about 8.1% of which appear only once. The specimen was whole blood, collected in connection with sensitization to the hapten diphenylcyclopropenone (DPC). The receptor set was obtained from a woman in her forties with alopecia areata. Some clones in this sample may be carry-over from other donors' samples. CDR3s include the opening cysteine and the closing phenylalanine or tryptophan. D genes are given only for firm matches. Size is omitted from some rows. Given values are once, few, many or a class for expanded clones.

clone_size: NA; j_call: TRBJ2-1; v_call: TRBV5-1; d_call: TRBD2; cdr3_aa: CASSLSLAGDNEQFF; cdr3_nt: TGCGCCAGCAGCTTGAGTCTAGCGGGGGACAATGAGCAGTTCTTC
clone_size: few; j_call: TRBJ1-3; v_call: TRBV12-3/TRBV12-4; d_call: TRBD1; cdr3_aa: CASSSRTGYRNTIYF; cdr3_nt: TGTGCCAGCAGTTCCCGGACAGGTTACCGAAACACCATATATTTT
clone_size: few; j_call: TRBJ2-7; v_call: TRBV7-2; d_call: TRBD1; cdr3_aa: CASSPRTGIYEQYF; cdr3_nt: TGTGCCAGCAGCCCCCGGACAGGGATCTACGAGCAGTACTTC
clone_size: few; j_call: TRBJ2-5; v_call: TRBV20-1; d_call: TRBD1; cdr3_aa: CSASKDRGHF; cdr3_nt: TGCAGTGCTAGTAAGGACAGGGGACACTTC
clone_size: NA; j_call: TRBJ1-1; v_call: TRBV12-3/TRBV12-4; d_call: TRBD1; cdr3_aa: CASRLQGAGTEAFF; cdr3_nt: TGTGCCAGCAGGCTACAGGGGGCGGGGACTGAAGCTTTCTTT
clone_size: few; j_call: TRBJ2-1; v_call: TRBV30; d_call: TRBD1; cdr3_aa: CAWSLIQGAEQFF; cdr3_nt: TGTGCCTGGAGCCTTATACAGGGGGCTGAGCAGTTCTTC
clone_size: NA; j_call: TRBJ1-3; v_call: TRBV6-1; d_call: TRBD1; cdr3_aa: CASNAQSLGQRGIGNTIYF; cdr3_nt: TGTGCCAGCAACGCTCAATCCCTGGGACAGCGAGGAATTGGAAACACCATATATTTT
clone_size: NA; j_call: TRBJ2-1; v_call: TRBV4-1; d_call: TRBD2; cdr3_aa: CASSRAGPNNEQFF; cdr3_nt: TGCGCCAGCAGCCGAGCGGGACCCAACAATGAGCAGTTCTTC
clone_size: few; j_call: TRBJ1-5; v_call: TRBV7-9; d_call: NA; cdr3_aa: CASSLGGGEPQHF; cdr3_nt: TGTGCCAGCAGCTTGGGTGGGGGCGAGCCCCAGCATTTT
clone_size: few; j_call: TRBJ1-2; v_call: TRBV7-2; d_call: TRBD1; cdr3_aa: CASRNLGGGYTF; cdr3_nt: TGTGCCAGCAGGAATCTAGGGGGCGGCTACACCTTC
clone_size: many; j_call: TRBJ2-5; v_call: TRBV6-1; d_call: NA; cdr3_aa: CASSDTEDSRETQYF; cdr3_nt: TGTGCCAGCAGCGATACCGAGGACAGTAGAGAGACCCAGTACTTC
clone_size: few; j_call: TRBJ1-5; v_call: TRBV7-8; d_call: NA; cdr3_aa: CASSFDLNQPQHF; cdr3_nt: TGTGCCAGCAGCTTCGACCTCAATCAGCCCCAGCATTTT
clone_size: NA; j_call: TRBJ1-2; v_call: TRBV3-1; d_call: NA; cdr3_aa: CASSQIWDTYYGYTF; cdr3_nt: TGTGCCAGCAGCCAAATATGGGACACCTACTATGGCTACACCTTC
clone_size: many; j_call: TRBJ1-5; v_call: TRBV12-3/TRBV12-4; d_call: NA; cdr3_aa: CASSSAGAGQPQHF; cdr3_nt: TGTGCCAGCAGTTCCGCAGGGGCCGGTCAGCCCCAGCATTTT
clone_size: NA; j_call: TRBJ2-7; v_call: TRBV18; d_call: TRBD2; cdr3_aa: CASSPVPPTSGFLLEQYF; cdr3_nt: TGTGCCAGCTCACCCGTCCCACCGACTAGCGGGTTCCTACTCGAGCAGTACTTC
clone_size: NA; j_call: TRBJ2-3; v_call: TRBV6-5; d_call: TRBD1; cdr3_aa: CASSHSPGQGSDTQYF; cdr3_nt: TGTGCCAGCAGTCACTCCCCGGGACAGGGCTCAGATACGCAGTATTTT
clone_size: once; j_call: TRBJ2-5; v_call: TRBV5-1; d_call: NA; cdr3_aa: CASSLACPSVGETQYF; cdr3_nt: TGCGCCAGCAGCCTCGCGTGCCCCAGCGTAGGCGAGACCCAGTACTTC
clone_size: many; j_call: TRBJ1-2; v_call: TRBV7-9; d_call: TRBD1; cdr3_aa: CASSFTRPGGFGYTF; cdr3_nt: TGTGCCAGCAGCTTTACCCGACCAGGGGGATTTGGCTACACCTTC
clone_size: NA; j_call: TRBJ2-7; v_call: TRBV7-3; d_call: NA; cdr3_aa: CASSPQGQPSDEQYF; cdr3_nt: TGTGCCAGCAGCCCCCAGGGGCAGCCCTCCGACGAGCAGTACTTC
clone_size: NA; j_call: TRBJ2-1; v_call: TRBV6-5; d_call: TRBD2; cdr3_aa: CATRNTGGPVGEQFF; cdr3_nt: TGTGCCACCCGCAACACGGGAGGGCCCGTCGGGGAGCAGTTCTTC
clone_size: NA; j_call: TRBJ2-5; v_call: TRBV14; d_call: NA; cdr3_aa: CASSQVQTQYF; cdr3_nt: TGTGCCAGCAGCCAAGTTCAGACCCAGTACTTC
clone_size: few; j_call: TRBJ2-2; v_call: TRBV6-2/TRBV6-3; d_call: NA; cdr3_aa: CASSQLDRAGELFF; cdr3_nt: TGTGCCAGCAGCCAACTAGATCGCGCCGGGGAGCTGTTTTTT
clone_size: NA; j_call: TRBJ2-3; v_call: TRBV12-3/TRBV12-4; d_call: NA; cdr3_aa: CASSLRPTSTDTQYF; cdr3_nt: TGTGCCAGCAGTTTAAGACCGACTAGCACAGATACGCAGTATTTT
clone_size: few; j_call: TRBJ2-7; v_call: TRBV3-1; d_call: NA; cdr3_aa: CASSQDLGQMPYEQYF; cdr3_nt: TGTGCCAGCAGCCAAGATCTAGGGCAGATGCCGTACGAGCAGTACTTC
clone_size: NA; j_call: TRBJ2-2; v_call: TRBV20-1; d_call: NA; cdr3_aa: CSARLFIRDINTGELFF; cdr3_nt: TGCAGTGCTAGACTCTTTATTCGGGACATTAACACCGGGGAGCTGTTTTTT
clone_size: NA; j_call: TRBJ2-7; v_call: TRBV6-2/TRBV6-3; d_call: TRBD2; cdr3_aa: CASSPQAGGADEQYF; cdr3_nt: TGTGCCAGCAGCCCCCAGGCGGGAGGCGCGGACGAGCAGTACTTC
clone_size: many; j_call: TRBJ1-4; v_call: TRBV6-1; d_call: NA; cdr3_aa: CASSVGGTNEKLFF; cdr3_nt: TGTGCCAGCAGTGTAGGGGGGACTAATGAAAAACTGTTTTTT
clone_size: few; j_call: TRBJ1-6; v_call: TRBV6-5; d_call: NA; cdr3_aa: CASSYSGAGGSPLHF; cdr3_nt: TGTGCCAGCAGTTACTCAGGGGCGGGCGGGTCACCCCTCCACTTT
clone_size: NA; j_call: TRBJ2-7; v_call: TRBV7-2; d_call: NA; cdr3_aa: CASSLESGPRLEQYF; cdr3_nt: TGTGCCAGCAGCTTAGAGAGCGGGCCTCGTCTGGAGCAGTACTTC
clone_size: NA; j_call: TRBJ2-7; v_call: TRBV6-2/TRBV6-3; d_call: NA; cdr3_aa: CASSYHPSLGLYEQYF; cdr3_nt: TGTGCCAGCAGTTACCACCCTAGCCTCGGCCTCTACGAGCAGTACTTC
clone_size: few; j_call: TRBJ2-5; v_call: TRBV6-2/TRBV6-3; d_call: NA; cdr3_aa: CASRPHGETQYF; cdr3_nt: TGTGCCAGCAGGCCCCATGGGGAGACCCAGTACTTC
clone_size: NA; j_call: TRBJ1-2; v_call: TRBV2; d_call: NA; cdr3_aa: CASSGTITIGYTF; cdr3_nt: TGTGCCAGCAGTGGGACTATAACTATAGGCTACACCTTC
clone_size: many; j_call: TRBJ2-2; v_call: TRBV4-3; d_call: TRBD2; cdr3_aa: CASSQGPAGGTGELFF; cdr3_nt: TGCGCCAGCAGCCAAGGCCCAGCGGGGGGCACCGGGGAGCTGTTTTTT
clone_size: few; j_call: TRBJ2-3; v_call: TRBV7-2; d_call: NA; cdr3_aa: CASSLGAVDTQYF; cdr3_nt: TGTGCCAGCAGCTTAGGAGCAGTAGATACGCAGTATTTT
clone_size: NA; j_call: TRBJ2-7; v_call: TRBV10-3; d_call: NA; cdr3_aa: CAIRLQGGDEQYF; cdr3_nt: TGTGCCATCAGACTACAGGGAGGCGACGAGCAGTACTTC
clone_size: NA; j_call: TRBJ2-7; v_call: TRBV6-5; d_call: NA; cdr3_aa: CASTNPRGGSTGEQYF; cdr3_nt: TGTGCCAGCACCAATCCCAGGGGGGGTTCAACGGGCGAGCAGTACTTC
clone_size: few; j_call: TRBJ2-1; v_call: TRBV3-1; d_call: TRBD2; cdr3_aa: CASSHELAGPYNEQFF; cdr3_nt: TGTGCCAGCAGCCATGAACTAGCGGGACCCTACAATGAGCAGTTCTTC
clone_size: NA; j_call: TRBJ2-3; v_call: TRBV27; d_call: NA; cdr3_aa: CASSHLTLSDTQYF; cdr3_nt: TGTGCCAGCAGCCACCTTACACTGTCAGATACGCAGTATTTT
clone_size: few; j_call: TRBJ2-7; v_call: TRBV2; d_call: NA; cdr3_aa: CASSELGNEQYF; cdr3_nt: TGTGCCAGCAGTGAATTAGGTAACGAGCAGTACTTC
clone_size: few; j_call: TRBJ2-7; v_call: TRBV7-9; d_call: NA; cdr3_aa: CASSSGTFKTYEQYF; cdr3_nt: TGTGCCAGCAGCTCGGGGACTTTTAAGACCTACGAGCAGTACTTC
clone_size: few; j_call: TRBJ2-7; v_call: TRBV29-1; d_call: TRBD2; cdr3_aa: CSALGAGGYEQYF; cdr3_nt: TGCAGCGCCCTTGGAGCGGGAGGCTACGAGCAGTACTTC
clone_size: few; j_call: TRBJ2-1; v_call: TRBV4-3; d_call: NA; cdr3_aa: CASSQDGAPLKSDEQFF; cdr3_nt: TGCGCCAGCAGCCAAGATGGGGCTCCTCTCAAGTCAGATGAGCAGTTCTTC
clone_size: many; j_call: TRBJ2-1; v_call: TRBV28; d_call: NA; cdr3_aa: CASSLSNEQFF; cdr3_nt: TGTGCCAGCAGTTTATCCAATGAGCAGTTCTTC
clone_size: few; j_call: TRBJ2-1; v_call: TRBV11-2; d_call: TRBD2; cdr3_aa: CASSSLAGDWEQFF; cdr3_nt: TGTGCCAGCAGCTCCTTAGCGGGAGATTGGGAGCAGTTCTTC
clone_size: few; j_call: TRBJ1-5; v_call: TRBV28; d_call: NA; cdr3_aa: CASSFPYSNQPQHF; cdr3_nt: TGTGCCAGCAGTTTCCCTTATAGCAATCAGCCCCAGCATTTT
clone_size: few; j_call: TRBJ1-2; v_call: TRBV10-3; d_call: TRBD1; cdr3_aa: CAIPRGTGGPNYGYTF; cdr3_nt: TGTGCCATCCCCAGGGGGACAGGGGGCCCAAACTATGGCTACACCTTC
clone_size: few; j_call: TRBJ1-1; v_call: TRBV7-8; d_call: NA; cdr3_aa: CASTSLRRGTEAFF; cdr3_nt: TGTGCCAGCACCTCCCTAAGAAGGGGCACTGAAGCTTTCTTT
clone_size: few; j_call: TRBJ2-7; v_call: TRBV13; d_call: NA; cdr3_aa: CASSLTWSEQYF; cdr3_nt: TGTGCCAGCAGCTTAACTTGGAGCGAGCAGTACTTC
clone_size: many; j_call: TRBJ1-4; v_call: TRBV28; d_call: TRBD1; cdr3_aa: CASSTGTGWDEKLFF; cdr3_nt: TGTGCCAGCAGTACCGGGACAGGGTGGGACGAAAAACTGTTTTTT
clone_size: NA; j_call: TRBJ1-5; v_call: TRBV29-1; d_call: TRBD1; cdr3_aa: CSVTTGLGQPQHF; cdr3_nt: TGCAGCGTTACGACAGGGTTGGGGCAGCCCCAGCATTTT
clone_size: NA; j_call: TRBJ2-7; v_call: TRBV3-1; d_call: NA; cdr3_aa: CASRRGFEQYF; cdr3_nt: TGTGCCAGCAGGAGGGGCTTCGAGCAGTACTTC
clone_size: many; j_call: TRBJ2-1; v_call: TRBV7-8; d_call: TRBD2; cdr3_aa: CASSLLAGGPDEQFF; cdr3_nt: TGTGCCAGCAGCTTACTAGCGGGAGGGCCCGATGAGCAGTTCTTC
clone_size: few; j_call: TRBJ2-3; v_call: TRBV7-2; d_call: NA; cdr3_aa: CASSLYGGADTQYF; cdr3_nt: TGTGCCAGCAGCTTGTACGGTGGTGCAGATACGCAGTATTTT